Listed below are T cell receptor beta chains from one sample, sequenced in a study of siplizumab effects on memory and regulatory T cells. Clones were sequenced by immunoSEQ multiplex PCR, and TCRdb holds only the in-frame ones, with some missing. The sample has approximately 68,000 clones, about 90% seen once. Input material: CD8+ T cells sorted from blood. The receptors come from a human donor in good health. CDR3s include the opening cysteine and the closing phenylalanine or tryptophan. Fields, in order: V gene, CDR3 length, D gene, clone size, J gene, CDR3 DNA, CDR3 protein. A D gene is named only where the DNA matches it firmly. Size tells how often a clone was seen (once, few, many) or the class of an expanded clone, and some rows leave it out.

TRBV19	11	.	.	TRBJ2-1	TGTGCCAGTAGCGCCCCAGTGGGGCAGTTCTTC	CASSAPVGQFF
TRBV5-5	15	TRBD1	.	TRBJ1-4	TGTGCCAGCATCATCTCGGGACAGTTTAATGAAAAACTGTTTTTT	CASIISGQFNEKLFF
TRBV6-4	14	.	.	TRBJ2-7	TGTGCCAGCAGTCCCGCGGCAGGGACCTACGAGCAGTACTTC	CASSPAAGTYEQYF
TRBV7-9	14	TRBD2	.	TRBJ2-5	TGTGCCAGCACCTCAAGACTAGCGGAAGAGACCCAGTACTTC	CASTSRLAEETQYF
TRBV2	14	TRBD1	few	TRBJ1-2	TGTGCCAGCAGTGAACTCGGGACAGTATATGGCTACACCTTC	CASSELGTVYGYTF
TRBV9	17	TRBD2	.	TRBJ2-3	TGTGCCAGCAGCGTAGACCAGACTAGCGGGAGTGCAGATACGCAGTATTTT	CASSVDQTSGSADTQYF
TRBV10-3	13	.	.	TRBJ1-4	TGTGCCACCTCGCAGGGTGGAGATGAAAAACTGTTTTTT	CATSQGGDEKLFF
TRBV7-9	16	TRBD1	.	TRBJ2-1	TGTGCCAGCAGCCCGCCTCGGGACAGGCCCTACAATGAGCAGTTCTTC	CASSPPRDRPYNEQFF
TRBV15	14	.	.	TRBJ1-1	TGTGCCACCAGCAGAGATAGACGGAACACTGAAGCTTTCTTT	CATSRDRRNTEAFF
TRBV19	16	TRBD2	.	TRBJ2-1	TGTGCCAGTAGTAACAGACTAGCGGGTAGGAACAATGAGCAGTTCTTC	CASSNRLAGRNNEQFF
TRBV6-1	14	.	.	TRBJ2-1	TGTGCCAGCAGTGAGTGGAGCTCCTACAATGAGCAGTTCTTC	CASSEWSSYNEQFF
TRBV14	19	TRBD2	.	TRBJ2-3	TGTGCCAGCAGCTCCCGACTAGCGGGAGGGCTTTGGGACACAGATACGCAGTATTTT	CASSSRLAGGLWDTDTQYF
TRBV27	16	TRBD2	.	TRBJ2-1	TGTGCCAGCGCCTTGGCGGGGGGAAGCTCCTACAATGAGCAGTTCTTC	CASALAGGSSYNEQFF
TRBV9	18	TRBD1	.	TRBJ1-4	TGTGCCAGCAGCGTAGCTAAAGACCGGGACAGAACTAATGAAAAACTGTTTTTT	CASSVAKDRDRTNEKLFF
TRBV9	14	.	.	TRBJ2-1	TGTGCCAGCAGCGAGGTGGGACAATACAATGAGCAGTTCTTC	CASSEVGQYNEQFF
TRBV5-6	13	TRBD1	.	TRBJ1-4	TGTGCCAGCAGCTTCGACAGGGCTGAAAAACTGTTTTTT	CASSFDRAEKLFF
TRBV10-3	12	.	once	TRBJ2-2	TGTGCCGTCAGTGAGGACACCGGGGAGCTGTTTTTT	CAVSEDTGELFF
TRBV4-1	14	.	.	TRBJ2-5	TGCGCCAGCAGCCAAGACGGCTGGGAAGAGACCCAGTACTTC	CASSQDGWEETQYF
TRBV4-1	15	TRBD1	.	TRBJ2-7	TGCGCCAGCAGCCTAGAAACGGGACAGTTACACGAGCAGTACTTC	CASSLETGQLHEQYF
TRBV5-5	14	.	.	TRBJ2-7	TGTGCCAGCAGCTTGGGGTGGGACCCCTACGAGCAGTACTTC	CASSLGWDPYEQYF
TRBV27	12	.	.	TRBJ2-5	TGTGCCAGTTCTGGTACGGGGGAGACCCAGTACTTC	CASSGTGETQYF
TRBV7-8	19	TRBD1	.	TRBJ2-1	TGTGCCAGCAGCCCCCTTGACAGGGTATTAGAATTTAACTACAATGAGCAGTTCTTC	CASSPLDRVLEFNYNEQFF
TRBV4-2	15	.	few	TRBJ1-1	TGTGCCAGCAGCCAAGAAAGGGGACTGAACACTGAAGCTTTCTTT	CASSQERGLNTEAFF
TRBV19	11	.	.	TRBJ1-1	TGTGCCAGTACCACAGGGACTGAAGCTTTCTTT	CASTTGTEAFF
TRBV2	13	.	.	TRBJ2-7	TGTGCCAGCAGTGAAGACCGGACACGAGAGCAGTACTTC	CASSEDRTREQYF
TRBV27	16	.	once	TRBJ2-1	TGTGCCAGCAGTTTAAACCGGGACGACTCCTACAATGAGCAGTTCTTC	CASSLNRDDSYNEQFF
TRBV7-8	17	TRBD2	.	TRBJ2-3	TGTGCCAGCAGCTTATTGCTAGCGGGGGGGGGCACAGATACGCAGTATTTT	CASSLLLAGGGTDTQYF
TRBV19	16	TRBD1	.	TRBJ2-4	TGTGCCAGTAGTAATGACAGGGGGGTAGCCAAAAACATTCAGTACTTC	CASSNDRGVAKNIQYF
TRBV6-5	12	.	.	TRBJ2-3	TGTGCCAGCAGCGATAGCACAGATACGCAGTATTTT	CASSDSTDTQYF
TRBV21-1	20	.	once	TRBJ2-4	TGTGCCAGCAGCAAAGAGACTAGCGGGGGGGTTGGTGAGGCCAAAAACATTCAGTACTTC	CASSKETSGGVGEAKNIQYF
TRBV25-1	18	.	.	TRBJ2-6	TGTGCCAGCAGTGAATCACTCGGCAGCCGGCTTGGGGCCAACGTCCTGACTTTC	CASSESLGSRLGANVLTF
TRBV29-1	13	.	.	TRBJ2-1	TGCAGCGCCCACCCGAGGGCCTACAATGAGCAGTTCTTC	CSAHPRAYNEQFF
TRBV7-9	15	.	.	TRBJ2-7	TGTGCCAGCAGCCACCCTTCCAGGCCACCCTACGAGCAGTACTTC	CASSHPSRPPYEQYF
TRBV7-9	16	.	.	TRBJ2-7	TGTGCCAGCAGCCCCCGGGGTCAGTTGGCCTCCTACGAGCAGTACTTC	CASSPRGQLASYEQYF
TRBV7-6	12	.	.	TRBJ2-3	TGTGCCAGCAGTCCTATAGAAGATACGCAGTATTTT	CASSPIEDTQYF
TRBV19	15	.	.	TRBJ1-1	TGTGCCAGTAGTATAACGGGCCGGGGGGACACTGAAGCTTTCTTT	CASSITGRGDTEAFF
TRBV6-6	16	TRBD2	once	TRBJ2-3	TGTGCCAGCAGTTACCTCCCAGCGGGACGCACAGATACGCAGTATTTT	CASSYLPAGRTDTQYF
TRBV6-5	14	.	.	TRBJ2-5	TGTGCCAGCAGTTACTCGGGTAGCCAAGAGACCCAGTACTTC	CASSYSGSQETQYF
TRBV5-4	16	TRBD2	.	TRBJ2-7	TGTGCCAGCAGCTTGGTCGGGGGGGAGGCCCTCTACGAGCAGTACTTC	CASSLVGGEALYEQYF
TRBV5-6	14	TRBD1	.	TRBJ2-7	TGTGCCAGCAGCGGGGGACAGGCCCTCTACGAGCAGTACTTC	CASSGGQALYEQYF